This T cell receptor beta chain derives from a study of blood T cell repertoires in COVID-19. The overall study: Researchers got acute and convalescent COVID-19 samples from the United States, Italy and Spain. From T cells, B-cell-depleted T cells, or PBMCs came the material, which was cDNA or gDNA.

CDR3 size: 15 residues. The V gene's germline CDR1 is MNHEY and CDR2 SVGAGI. V trimming: 5 bases; J trimming: 7 bases; junction bases outside the gene matches: 6. Only one count was recorded for this clone. How the authors handled the data: Reference gene primer amplification in the assay estimated nucleated cell counts. The assay was immunoSEQ multiplex PCR, and TCRdb's table has in-frame clones only and misses some. The DNA was the basis for D and trimming; V, J and clone size are from that table. The profile shows 150,000 or so clones, about 79% of them singletons. The specimen was peripheral blood. The V gene is TRBV6-5, the J gene TRBJ2-3; 13 positions agree with TRBD2. The sequence derives from a woman older than 75 with active or convalescent COVID-19. As DNA, the CDR3 is TGTGCCAGCAGTCCGGGACTAGCGGGGCGAAATACGCAGTATTTT. Its protein is CASSPGLAGRNTQYF.